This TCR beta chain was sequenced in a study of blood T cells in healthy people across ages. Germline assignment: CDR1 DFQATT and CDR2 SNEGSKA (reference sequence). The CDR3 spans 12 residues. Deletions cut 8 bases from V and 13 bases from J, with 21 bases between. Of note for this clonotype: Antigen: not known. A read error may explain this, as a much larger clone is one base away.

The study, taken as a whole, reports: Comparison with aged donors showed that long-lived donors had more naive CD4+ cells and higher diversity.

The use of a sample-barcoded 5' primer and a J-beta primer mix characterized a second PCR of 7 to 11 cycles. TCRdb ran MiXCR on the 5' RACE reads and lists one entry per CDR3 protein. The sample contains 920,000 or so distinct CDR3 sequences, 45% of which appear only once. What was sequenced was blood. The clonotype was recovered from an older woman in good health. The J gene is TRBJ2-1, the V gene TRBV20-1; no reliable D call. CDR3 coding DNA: TGCAGTACCGGACCCAGTCAGGAGACCCAGTTCTTC. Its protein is CSTGPSQETQFF.